This T cell receptor beta chain was identified during a study of CD8 T cells in Susac syndrome (dated by TCRdb to between 2018 and 2020). Concerning the study at large: Among the sequenced Susac syndrome patients, five or six had clinically active disease and 8 or 9 were in clinical remission. The clonality of the CD8+ T cell repertoire was compared across approximately 12 healthy donors, 14 Susac syndrome patients and under 18 multiple sclerosis patients. Whether CD8+ T cell activation and differentiation in Susac syndrome was antigen driven was tested using repertoire sequencing. Susac syndrome patients were therapy-naive, on corticosteroids (some also receiving IVIg), or on IVIg alone at blood withdrawal. Findings and caveats that apply to the study as a whole: The number of individuals in the TCR sequencing and HLA analysis was recognized as being relatively small. In the total CD8+ and CD8+ TEMRA repertoires, sixteen and five Susac-specific public clones, respectively, were identified. Clonal expansion was seen in Susac syndrome CD8+ repertoires, peaking in CD8+ TEMRA cells and being greater in clinically active patients than in remitting ones.

As concerns this clonotype: What this receptor recognizes is not known. Per-nucleotide qualities are absent, and no much larger clonotype sits a single base away.

CDR1 and CDR2 were assigned from the germline V gene as MGHRA and YSYEKL. V and J lose 1 base and 6 bases, and a span of 7 bases separates them. The CDR3 covers 12 residues, taking in both the cysteine and the phenylalanine. The retained sequence is limited to the CDR3, 36 bases, with the frame set at the first base. RNA was extracted with the RNeasy kit and roughly 0.45 to 1 ug was reverse transcribed using random hexamers. The immunoSEQ multiplex PCR assay, covering 54 Vbeta and 13 Jbeta segments, was used to amplify TCR beta CDR3 regions. PCR amplification bias was corrected by using a synthetic template baseline for primer optimization and computational correction. The study's own analysis went as follows. Reads were annotated to V, D and J genes per IMGT and analyzed with immunoSEQ Analyzer, keeping only productive sequences. To calculate clonality, Shannon entropy was normalized by log2 of the number of productive unique sequences and then subtracted from one. For each patient and control, public and private clones were evaluated among the 100 most prevalent clones. Clones were defined as Susac-specific if absent from the healthy and MS cohorts, from 1052 published viral clones and from other ImmuneACCESS disease sequences. Using fastp trimming at Q25 and MiXCR clonotype assembly, TCRdb reanalyzed the public sequencing data and kept in-frame beta chains. Here each entry gathers all rows of one CDR3 protein and keeps the most common genes and DNA. TCRdb's processing, not the authors', yielded these V and J calls. The sample contains about 190,000 distinct CDR3 sequences, 95% of them found a single time. Clones ranked in the top ten supply 0.15% to 0.2% of the sample.

Peripheral blood CD8+ and CD4+ T cells from healthy donors, Susac syndrome patients and multiple sclerosis patients were profiled using high-throughput TCR beta sequencing. The Susac syndrome patients fulfilled recently defined diagnostic criteria for definite or probable disease. Bulk CD8+ and CD4+ T cells were purified by magnetic negative isolation, whereas CD8+ TEMRA cells were enriched by FACS. Blood was drawn into EDTA tubes, processed within 24 hours, and PBMCs were isolated by density gradient centrifugation. PBMCs intended for TCR sequencing were frozen in liquid nitrogen and were later thawed in a 37 degrees C water bath. Purity of sorted or isolated CD4+, CD8+ and CD8+ TEMRA cells was at least 90%.

The sequence derives from a human donor with Susac syndrome. The sample was CD8+ T cells from PBMCs. Rearrangement joined TRBV4-1 to TRBJ2-7, with the D gene call left open. Here is the DNA: TGCGCCAGCAGCCAAGTGGTTGGCGAGCAGTACTTC. It translates as CASSQVVGEQYF.